These 12 T cell receptor beta chains came from one sample sequenced in a study of T cell responses to AZD1222 COVID-19 vaccine. Profiled with immunoSEQ multiplex PCR; TCRdb holds only in-frame clones, not every one. The table records 120,000 or so clones, approximately 85% of them present only once. Specimen: peripheral blood, collected on day 0 of MenACWY control vaccination. The receptor source for this set is an adult in good health.

About this clone itself: This CDR3 is also generated by other DNA sequences in the sample. The CDR3 coding sequence is TGCGCCAGCAGCTTGGGATCCGGCGCCTACGAGCAGTACTTC. Translation: CASSLGSGAYEQYF. This chain links TRBV5-1 with TRBJ2-7, with D unresolved. Germline lookup yields CDR1 SGHRS and CDR2 YFSETQ. Deletions cut 0 bases from V and 2 bases from J, with 9 bases between. The CDR3 sequence is 14 residues long.

This chain connects TRBV7-3 to TRBJ2-1; TRBD2 agrees at 9 bases. The germline V gene encodes CDR1 SGHTA and CDR2 FQGTGA. The CDR3 extends over 16 amino acids. V was pared by 0 bases and J by 4 bases, with 4 bases of the junction left unmatched. CDR3: CASSLTASGTYNEQFF. The CDR3 DNA reads as TGTGCCAGCAGCTTAACAGCTAGCGGGACATACAATGAGCAGTTCTTC.

The chain uses TRBV11-2 and TRBJ2-5, with D perhaps TRBD2 (6 bases). Per germline, CDR1 SGHAT and CDR2 FQNNGV. The germline V and J ends were trimmed by 4 bases and 3 bases, with 12 bases remaining between them. There are 14 residues in the CDR3. CDR3 region: CASSSPRGKETQYF. The CDR3 bases are TGTGCCAGCAGCTCACCTCGGGGGAAAGAGACCCAGTACTTC.

This clone was seen more than once but under ten times. The chain has TRBV11-2 and TRBJ2-3, with a tentative D call TRBD2 (6 bases). Germline V gives CDR1 SGHAT, CDR2 FQNNGV. The CDR3 has 18 amino acids. Trimming cost V 0 bases and J 1 base, with 17 bases left between them. This CDR3 is CASSLEVGGGWGTDTQYF. The CDR3 DNA reads as TGTGCCAGCAGCTTAGAAGTGGGGGGAGGTTGGGGCACAGATACGCAGTATTTT.

The chain joins TRBV19 to TRBJ2-7, with 8 bases fitting TRBD2. CDR1 is LNHDA, CDR2 SQIVND, per germline (reference sequence). This CDR3 is 13 amino acids long. V lost 4 bases to trimming and J lost 7 bases; unmatched junction nucleotides: 6. DNA of the CDR3: TGTGCCAGTAGTAATAGCGGGGCAGGTGAGCAGTACTTC. The encoded protein is CASSNSGAGEQYF.

The V call is TRBV5-1, the J call TRBJ1-4; 7 bases are shared with TRBD1. V was pared by 3 bases and J by 6 bases, with 8 bases of the junction left unmatched. In germline, CDR1 is SGHRS, CDR2 YFSETQ. This CDR3 is 15 amino acids long. CDR3 nucleotide sequence: TGCGCCAGCAGCTACAGGGGCGGGGGAGATGAAAAACTGTTTTTT. This translates into CASSYRGGGDEKLFF.

The chain joins TRBV28 to TRBJ1-1; TRBD1 might be the D (6 bases). Trimming cost V 3 bases and J 5 bases, with 16 bases left between them. The CDR3 has 15 amino acids. The V gene's germline CDR1 is MDHEN and CDR2 SYDVKM. The CDR3: CASSLAGARKTEAFF. DNA of the CDR3: TGTGCCAGCAGTTTGGCGGGGGCTCGGAAGACTGAAGCTTTCTTT.

The chain recombines TRBV3-1 (or the pseudogene TRBV3-2) with TRBJ1-1, with no clear D. The CDR3 spans 13 residues. Germline-derived CDR1 and CDR2 are LGHDT and YNNKEL (reference sequence). Deletions cut 8 bases from V and 4 bases from J, with 14 bases between. Here the CDR3 DNA reads TGTGCCAGCGGCTCCCACTTGTCCACTGAAGCTTTCTTT. This translates into CASGSHLSTEAFF.

This clone was recorded a few times. The DNA is omitted, as the CDR3 cannot be located on it reliably, and the CDR3 follows TCRdb's listing. This sequence joins TRBV4-1 and TRBJ2-7. The CDR3 is made up of 13 amino acids, end residues included. Germline CDR1 reads MGHRA; CDR2 reads YSYEKL. The CDR3 here is CASSQDFGNEQYF.

This rearrangement joins TRBV7-6 to TRBJ2-3, with 12 bases lining up with TRBD2. The germline V gene encodes CDR1 SGHVS and CDR2 FNYEAQ. The V and J ends lost 4 bases and 4 bases, in that order; junction bases with no gene match: 6. The CDR3 has 16 residues. CDR3 sequence: CASSYQLAGGSDTQYF. The CDR3 nucleotides read TGTGCCAGCAGCTACCAACTAGCGGGAGGTTCAGATACGCAGTATTTT.

The rearrangement joins TRBV11-3 to TRBJ2-1; D is uncertain. The CDR3 runs to 15 residues. Trimming stripped 2 bases from V and 1 base from J, with 9 bases between. Germline CDR1 reads SGHNT; CDR2 reads YENEEA. The CDR3: CASSLFGDSYNEQFF. The CDR3 DNA sequence: TGTGCCAGCAGCTTATTTGGGGATTCCTACAATGAGCAGTTCTTC.

The chain has TRBV2 and TRBJ2-2; no clear D gene. CDR1 is SNHLY, CDR2 FYNNEI, per germline. V was pared by 10 bases and J by 5 bases, with 20 bases between. The CDR3 spans 15 residues. CDR3 sequence reads: CAKTNPRSGTGELFF. The CDR3 region has the DNA TGTGCCAAGACGAACCCCCGAAGTGGGACCGGGGAGCTGTTTTTT.